Following are 30 T cell receptor beta chains from one sample sequenced in a study of blood T cell repertoires in COVID-19. Sequencing was performed with immunoSEQ multiplex PCR; in TCRdb, only in-frame clones are kept and a portion is missing. The sample holds roughly 200,000 clones, 90% seen once. Sequencing input: peripheral blood. Every receptor here comes from a man aged 45-65 years with acute or convalescent COVID-19.

The chain is built from TRBV9 and TRBJ2-1, with 10 bases matching TRBD1. CDR3 length equals 15 residues. Germline CDR1 and CDR2: SGDLS and YYNGEE. V shed 4 bases, J shed 5 bases, and the junction held 6 bases outside the gene matches. The CDR3 spells CASSFRDRGNNEQFF. DNA for the CDR3: TGTGCCAGCAGCTTCAGGGACAGGGGAAACAATGAGCAGTTCTTC.

V and J are TRBV27 and TRBJ1-3; D perhaps matches TRBD1 (5 bases). This CDR3 spans 14 amino acids. V lost 6 bases and J 0 bases, leaving 9 bases between the germline ends. Germline CDR1 and CDR2: MNHEY and SMNVEV (reference sequence). The CDR3 DNA is TGTGCCAGCAGAGGGGCCAACTCTGGAAACACCATATATTTT. Protein sequence: CASRGANSGNTIYF.

This rearrangement joins TRBV2 to TRBJ2-3; 7 bases fit TRBD2. With V trimmed by 6 bases and J by 2 bases, 11 bases remained unmatched. Germline CDR1 and CDR2: SNHLY and FYNNEI. The CDR3 consists of 16 residues. The CDR3 here is CASRYLAGLNTDTQYF. The CDR3 region has the DNA TGTGCCAGCAGATACTTAGCGGGCCTAAACACAGATACGCAGTATTTT.

This clone has just one count. The chain couples TRBV27 to TRBJ2-5, with 11 bases aligning to TRBD2. The trim removed 2 bases at V and 9 bases at J, leaving 8 bases unmatched. CDR1 MNHEY and CDR2 SMNVEV come from the germline V gene (reference sequence). CDR3 length: 15 residues. CDR3: CASSLLAGGVSAQYF. The CDR3 DNA follows: TGTGCCAGCAGTTTACTAGCGGGGGGCGTTTCGGCCCAGTACTTC.

This clone was observed a single time. The chain has TRBV7-2 and TRBJ2-2; TRBD1 aligns across 10 bases. The CDR3 runs to 15 residues. Germline assignment: CDR1 SGHTA and CDR2 FQGNSA. V lost 4 bases to trimming and J lost 7 bases; unmatched junction nucleotides: 6. The CDR3 loop reads CASSSRTGGSGELFF. In DNA form, the CDR3 reads TGTGCCAGCAGCTCTCGGACAGGGGGTAGCGGGGAGCTGTTTTTT.

This clone has just one count. The chain links TRBV10-2 to TRBJ1-5; 8 bases align to TRBD1. V dropped 6 bases and J dropped 6; count of bases not matched to a gene: 7. The CDR3 has 14 residues. Germline CDR1 WSHSY, CDR2 SAAADI. The CDR3 here is CASSSSGGGQPQHF. The CDR3 nucleotides are TGCGCCAGCAGCTCCTCAGGGGGCGGTCAGCCCCAGCATTTT.

The CDR3 DNA sequence: TGTGCCAGCAGACCGGGACAGTTGGGGTACGAGCAGTACTTC. It is translated as CASRPGQLGYEQYF. V is TRBV6-5 and J is TRBJ2-7; TRBD1 matches 7 bases. The V segment lost 6 bases and the J segment 4 bases; nucleotides outside the gene matches: 9. The CDR3 has 14 residues. Germline V lookup: CDR1 MNHEY, CDR2 SVGAGI.

This clone was seen only a few times. The chain carries TRBV6-6 and TRBJ1-2, with TRBD1 matching 8 bases. Germline-derived CDR1 and CDR2 are MNHNY and SVGAGI (reference sequence). This CDR3 comprises 14 residues. V shed 2 bases and J 2 bases; nucleotides not matched to a gene: 1. CDR3 bases: TGTGCCAGCAGTTACAGGGACAGGAACTATGGCTACACCTTC. Translated, it gives CASSYRDRNYGYTF.

CDR3 sequence reads: CATSDHDTGSLNGDEQFF. The CDR3 DNA sequence: TGTGCCACCAGTGATCACGACACCGGGAGTCTCAATGGGGATGAGCAGTTCTTC. The rearrangement uses TRBV24-1 and TRBJ2-1, with D tentatively TRBD2 (6 bases). The V end was cut by 3 bases, the J end by 8 bases, with 25 bases between. From germline, CDR1 is KGHDR and CDR2 SFDVKD. This CDR3 has 18 amino acids.

The chain has TRBV2 and TRBJ2-7; 9 nucleotides match TRBD2. The CDR3 consists of 15 residues. J lost 1 base, V lost 4 bases, and 5 bases had no gene match. Germline V gene data show CDR1 as SNHLY and CDR2 as FYNNEI. The CDR3 region has the DNA TGTGCCAGCAGTGCGAGCGGGAGGTTGTCCTACGAGCAGTACTTC. As protein: CASSASGRLSYEQYF.

Only a few counts were recorded for this clone. V is TRBV5-4 and J is TRBJ1-2; D call uncertain. The V end was cut by 0 bases, the J end by 4 bases, with 13 bases between. The germline gives CDR1 SGHNT, CDR2 YYREEE (reference sequence). This CDR3 spans 15 amino acids. The CDR3 reads CASSLGAETSYGYTF. The CDR3 bases are TGTGCCAGCAGCTTGGGGGCCGAGACATCCTATGGCTACACCTTC.

The chain has TRBV5-1 and TRBJ2-1, with TRBD1 matching over 9 bases. The germline gives CDR1 SGHRS, CDR2 YFSETQ. The CDR3 is 15 residues long. V was pared by 2 bases and J by 4 bases, with 4 bases of the junction left unmatched. The CDR3 region is CASSFSGQGYNEQFF. The CDR3 DNA reads TGCGCCAGCAGCTTCAGCGGACAGGGGTACAATGAGCAGTTCTTC.

The chain recombines TRBV28 with TRBJ2-7; TRBD1 agrees at 7 bases. The CDR3 covers 14 residues. The germline V gene has CDR1 MDHEN and CDR2 SYDVKM. After removal of 5 bases from V and 2 bases from J, the junction contained 6 bases not matched to a gene. The CDR3: CASSPRDRTYEQYF. The DNA of the CDR3 is TGTGCCAGCAGTCCACGGGACAGAACCTACGAGCAGTACTTC.

The rearrangement joins TRBV19 to TRBJ2-1; 7 positions agree with TRBD2. The CDR3 covers 15 residues. V dropped 4 bases and J dropped 0; count of bases not matched to a gene: 3. The germline CDR1 and CDR2 sequences are LNHDA and SQIVND (reference sequence). For the CDR3, the DNA is TGTGCCAGTAGTACTTCTAGCGGCTCCTACAATGAGCAGTTCTTC. This sequence encodes CASSTSSGSYNEQFF.

The chain uses TRBV27 and TRBJ1-4, with 9 bases identical to TRBD1. Germline CDR1 MNHEY, CDR2 SMNVEV (reference sequence). The CDR3 contains 16 residues. The V segment lost 6 bases and the J segment 2 bases; nucleotides outside the gene matches: 7. The CDR3 reads CASRLGQGRTNEKLFF. CDR3 bases: TGTGCCAGCAGGCTAGGACAGGGGAGGACTAATGAAAAACTGTTTTTT.

The gene calls are TRBV18 and TRBJ2-1; possible D gene TRBD1, 6 bases. The V gene lost 3 bases and the J gene lost 1 base, with 10 bases spanning the gap. Germline lookup yields CDR1 KGHSH and CDR2 LQKENI. This CDR3 contains 15 residues. CDR3 in DNA: TGTGCCAGCTCACCGGGCACAGGGTCCTACAATGAGCAGTTCTTC. Translating it yields CASSPGTGSYNEQFF. The full variable domain, in which reference TRBV18 and TRBJ2-1 provide the parts outside the CDR3, is NAGVMQNPRHLVRRRGQEARLRCSPMKGHSHVYWYRQLPEEGLKFMVYLQKENIIDESGMPKERFSAEFPKEGPSILRIQQVVRGDSAAYFCASSPGTGSYNEQFFGPGTRLTVL.

The genes are TRBV5-6 and TRBJ1-5; no clear D. Trimming shortened V by 0 bases and J by 2 bases, and 6 bases separated the two germline ends. Looked up from germline, CDR1 is SGHDT and CDR2 is YYEEEE. The CDR3 has 14 amino acids. DNA for the CDR3: TGTGCCAGCAGCTTGGGAGGAGGCAATCAGCCCCAGCATTTT. Residues: CASSLGGGNQPQHF.

J is TRBJ1-2 and V is TRBV6-5; TRBD1 aligns across 10 bases. Germline CDR1 is MNHEY and CDR2 is SVGAGI. CDR3 length equals 15 residues. V was clipped by 6 bases and J by 1 base; unmatched bases: 5. CDR3 coding DNA: TGTGCCAGCAGAGGAGGGACAGGGGATAACTATGGCTACACCTTC. It codes for CASRGGTGDNYGYTF.

The chain employs TRBV5-1 and TRBJ1-1; no reliable D call. Trimming took off 4 bases at V and 1 base at J, with 14 bases between the two ends. Germline CDR1 is SGHRS and CDR2 is YFSETQ. This CDR3 region has 15 residues. The CDR3 nucleotides are TGCGCCAGCAGCCAAAGAACCGGGAAGAACACTGAAGCTTTCTTT. Translated, it gives CASSQRTGKNTEAFF.

V is TRBV27 and J is TRBJ1-5; D may be TRBD1 (6 bases). This CDR3 has 13 amino acids. The germline V gene has CDR1 MNHEY and CDR2 SMNVEV (reference sequence). The V and J ends lost 6 bases and 5 bases respectively, with 11 bases between them. The DNA of the CDR3 is TGTGCCAGCAGCAAACAGGGAGATCAGCCCCAGCATTTT. Its protein product is CASSKQGDQPQHF.

The J gene is TRBJ1-2, the V gene TRBV12-1; whether TRBD1, the table's D call, matches the DNA was not checked. TRBV12-1 is listed as a pseudogene. The CDR3 extends over 12 amino acids. This CDR3 reads CASSFASYGYTF. The CDR3 nucleotides read TGTGCCAGCAGCTTTGCCAGCTATGGCTACACCTTC.

The chain is built from TRBV28 and TRBJ2-7; 9 bases match TRBD1. V was pared by 6 bases and J by 5 bases, with 8 bases of the junction left unmatched. The CDR3 totals 14 residues. Germline V gene data show CDR1 as MDHEN and CDR2 as SYDVKM. CDR3 nucleotides: TGTGCCAGCAGGTTCCGGGACAGGGCCCACGAGCAGTACGTC. Its protein product is CASRFRDRAHEQYV.

The chain uses TRBV28 and TRBJ2-7; D is uncertain. The CDR3 spans 14 residues. V lost 7 bases, J lost 5 bases, and 18 bases lay in between. In germline, CDR1 is MDHEN, CDR2 SYDVKM. The CDR3 nucleotides read TGTGCCAGCACCCCGAGCGAGGCCTCTCACGAGCAGTACGTC. Encoded protein: CASTPSEASHEQYV.

The chain employs TRBV28 and TRBJ1-1; D is unresolved. With 1 base removed from V and 4 bases from J, the gap between germline ends came to 7 bases. The CDR3 runs 13 residues. The V gene's germline CDR1 is MDHEN and CDR2 SYDVKM. CDR3 nucleotides: TGTGCCAGCAGTTTATCTATCTCCACTGAAGCTTTCTTT. Protein product: CASSLSISTEAFF. Full variable domain (rest looked up from reference TRBV28 and TRBJ1-1): DVKVTQSSRYLVKRTGEKVFLECVQDMDHENMFWYRQDPGLGLRLIYFSYDVKMKEKGDIPEGYSVSREKKERFSLILESASTNQTSMYLCASSLSISTEAFFGQGTRLTVV.

This clone turned up a few times. The rearrangement uses TRBV7-9 and TRBJ2-7; the match to TRBD1 covers 7 bases. Per the germline V gene, CDR1 is SEHNR and CDR2 is FQNEAQ (reference sequence). CDR3 length: 12 amino acids. V lost 4 bases, J lost 6 bases, and 3 bases stayed unmatched. CDR3 bases: TGTGCCAGCAGCTCACAGGGGATCGAGCAGTACGTC. This codes for CASSSQGIEQYV.

The V and J genes are TRBV28 and TRBJ2-5, with TRBD1 matching over 8 bases. Germline V gene lookup returns CDR1 MDHEN and CDR2 SYDVKM. V trimming: 5 bases; J trimming: 2 bases; junction bases outside the gene matches: 4. This CDR3 contains 14 residues. This CDR3 is CASSTQGGQETQYF. Here the CDR3 DNA reads TGTGCCAGCAGTACACAGGGGGGTCAAGAGACCCAGTACTTC.

This sequence joins TRBV11-2 and TRBJ1-6; no reliable D call. V was clipped by 4 bases and J by 7 bases, with 11 bases between them. The germline CDR1 and CDR2 sequences are SGHAT and FQNNGV. The CDR3 totals 14 residues. CDR3 sequence reads: CASSSPSQNSPLHF. The CDR3 DNA reads as TGTGCCAGCAGCTCTCCAAGTCAGAATTCACCCCTCCACTTT. The complete variable domain, with remaining parts taken from reference TRBV11-2 and TRBJ1-6, reads EAGVAQSPRYKIIEKRQSVAFWCNPISGHATLYWYQQILGQGPKLLIQFQNNGVVDDSQLPKDRFSAERLKGVDSTLKIQPAKLEDSAVYLCASSSPSQNSPLHFGNGTRLTVT.

The count of this clone is one. The chain recombines TRBV2 with TRBJ2-1; 7 bases align to TRBD2. The V and J ends lost 4 bases and 10 bases, in that order; junction bases with no gene match: 10. The CDR3 consists of 14 residues. The germline CDR1 and CDR2 sequences are SNHLY and FYNNEI. DNA for the CDR3: TGTGCCAGCAGTGTTCGCGGAATGGGAGGGGAGCAGTTCTTC. This translates into CASSVRGMGGEQFF.

Written as DNA, the CDR3 is TGTGCCAGCAGCAGGACAGACTCTGGGGCCAACGTCCTGACTTTC. This sequence encodes CASSRTDSGANVLTF. This chain links TRBV9 with TRBJ2-6, with D maybe TRBD1 (6 bases). Germline V lookup: CDR1 SGDLS, CDR2 YYNGEE. The CDR3 runs 15 residues. V lost 4 bases and J 0 bases, leaving 8 bases between the germline ends.

The gene calls are TRBV11-2 and TRBJ2-7, with D tentatively TRBD1 (5 bases). The germline V gene has CDR1 SGHAT and CDR2 FQNNGV. The V end was cut by 1 base, the J end by 6 bases, with 13 bases between. This CDR3 contains 14 residues. In nucleotides, the CDR3 is TGTGCCAGCAGCTTAGGTAACAGGATGGCCGAGCAGTACGTC. It specifies CASSLGNRMAEQYV.